Sequencing of this TCR beta chain was carried out in a study of regulatory T cells in long-lasting Graves disease. This clonotype was picked up a small number of times. The TCR beta library used iRepertoire HTBI primers with Arm-PCR amplification of CDR3. MiXCR, run by TCRdb on the multiplex PCR reads, gives a single entry per CDR3 protein. The sample consists of around 250,000 distinct CDR3 sequences, roughly a fifth of them appearing once. This CDR3 has 16 residues. Trimming shortened V by 4 bases and J by 5 bases, and 15 bases separated the two germline ends. The V gene's germline CDR1 is MRHNA and CDR2 SNTAGT. Time point noted: newly diagnosed GD, antithyroid drugs for less than 3 months. RNA isolated from PBMCs was used to make the TCR library.

The TCR sequence derives from a female donor with Graves disease. The starting material was peripheral blood mononuclear cells (PBMCs), obtained at new diagnosis, from a patient treated with antithyroid drugs. The chain couples TRBV6-4 to TRBJ1-6, with D possibly being TRBD1 (5 bases). The CDR3 is CASSVEPGPNNSPLHF. CDR3 DNA: TGTGCCAGCAGTGTTGAACCGGGACCCAATAATTCACCCCTCCACTTT.